The clone carrying this TCR beta chain was picked up one time. The sample is drawn from a study of blood T cell repertoires in COVID-19. Study information: Sources were T cells, B-cell-depleted T cells, or PBMCs; the material itself was cDNA or gDNA.

Libraries were prepared by immunoSEQ multiplex PCR; TCRdb keeps only in-frame clonotypes and omits some of them. The table shows 250,000 or so clones, with around 88% occurring only once. The CDR3 covers 18 residues. The junction had 15 bases not matched to a gene; V was cut back by 0 bases and J by 4 bases. Per germline, CDR1 GTSNPN and CDR2 SVGIG (reference sequence). The material sequenced was PBMCs or T cells enriched from blood (not recorded which). The clonotype comes from a woman aged 40 to 49 with acute COVID-19. This chain uses TRBV30 with TRBJ1-3, with 7 bases aligning to TRBD1. The CDR3 DNA is TGTGCCTGGAGTGTACGCGGAGAGGGGGCACGGAGAGGAAACACCATATATTTT. Translation: CAWSVRGEGARRGNTIYF.